The rows below give T cell receptor beta chains drawn from one sample of a study of vaccination and CD4 T cells after COVID-19. These TCRs' antigens remain unknown. TCRdb redid the calling of the PCR reads with MiXCR, one entry per CDR3 protein. This table holds 20,000 to 25,000 distinct CDR3 sequences, 49% found once. Material for sequencing was CD4+ T cells from blood, cultured in vitro. The receptors derive from a human donor who had recovered from COVID-19. Both conserved end residues are part of each CDR3. The D gene is left open where the match is weak. Expanded clones are given a class, and other clones once, few, many or no size at all.

TRBJ2-3,NA,NA,TRBV5-1,CASSLATGTSNTQYF,TGCGCCAGCAGCTTGGCGACCGGGACTTCGAATACGCAGTATTTT
TRBJ1-5,NA,TRBD1,TRBV19,CASSSGTGTNQPQHF,TGTGCCAGTAGTTCCGGGACAGGTACTAATCAGCCCCAGCATTTT
TRBJ1-2,NA,NA,TRBV7-2,CASSLERGSGYTF,TGTGCCAGCAGCTTAGAAAGAGGGAGTGGCTACACCTTC
TRBJ1-6,NA,NA,TRBV28,CASSPGHATSSYNSPLHF,TGTGCCAGCAGTCCGGGACATGCCACTAGCTCCTATAATTCACCCCTCCACTTT
TRBJ2-3,NA,TRBD1,TRBV24-1,CATSETGVGTDTQYF,TGTGCCACCAGTGAGACAGGGGTAGGGACAGATACGCAGTATTTT
TRBJ2-7,NA,NA,TRBV20-1,CSATSGASGSYEQYF,TGCAGTGCTACGTCGGGGGCGTCGGGCTCCTACGAGCAGTACTTC
TRBJ1-2,NA,NA,TRBV6-4,CASSDSGSRYTF,TGTGCCAGCAGTGACTCTGGGTCCCGCTACACCTTC
TRBJ1-1,NA,TRBD1,TRBV7-2,CASSLQGAQTEAFF,TGTGCCAGCAGCCTCCAGGGGGCGCAAACTGAAGCTTTCTTT
TRBJ2-1,NA,TRBD2,TRBV5-1,CASSPPLAGDNEQFF,TGCGCCAGCAGCCCCCCCCTAGCGGGAGACAATGAGCAGTTCTTC
TRBJ2-5,NA,TRBD1,TRBV6-1,CASSQSTGLWGTQYF,TGTGCCAGCAGCCAATCGACAGGGTTGTGGGGGACCCAGTACTTC
TRBJ2-1,NA,NA,TRBV20-1,CSARDQRRSSYNEQFF,TGCAGTGCTAGAGACCAAAGGCGGAGCTCCTACAATGAGCAGTTCTTC
TRBJ2-7,NA,TRBD2,TRBV6-4,CASSDGTSGGEQYF,TGTGCCAGCAGTGACGGGACTAGCGGGGGCGAGCAGTACTTC
TRBJ1-2,NA,TRBD1,TRBV6-4,CASSRTGDFHGYTF,TGTGCCAGCAGTCGGACAGGGGACTTCCATGGCTACACCTTC
TRBJ1-2,few,TRBD1,TRBV20-1,CSARQGYGYTF,TGCAGTGCTCGACAGGGGTATGGCTACACCTTC
TRBJ2-1,NA,NA,TRBV30,CAWRERRTPGDNEQFF,TGTGCCTGGCGGGAAAGACGAACTCCGGGGGACAATGAGCAGTTCTTC
TRBJ1-2,NA,NA,TRBV6-5,CASSYSTGLGDYGYTF,TGTGCCAGCAGTTACTCAACCGGGCTCGGTGACTATGGCTACACCTTC
TRBJ1-2,NA,TRBD1,TRBV18,CASSPETGPYGYTF,TGTGCCAGCTCACCGGAGACAGGGCCATATGGCTACACCTTC
TRBJ2-7,NA,TRBD1,TRBV20-1,CSAQPRRQGRVQYF,TGCAGTGCCCAACCCCGTAGACAGGGTAGGGTACAGTACTTC
TRBJ2-5,once,TRBD2,TRBV12-3/TRBV12-4,CASSPKTSGRRETQYF,TGTGCCAGCAGTCCAAAGACTAGCGGGAGACGAGAGACCCAGTACTTC
TRBJ2-5,NA,TRBD2,TRBV12-3/TRBV12-4,CASSLLAEETQYF,TGTGCCAGCAGTTTACTAGCGGAAGAGACCCAGTACTTC
TRBJ2-2,NA,TRBD2,TRBV20-1,CSARGTSGNTGELFF,TGCAGTGCTAGAGGGACTAGCGGAAACACCGGGGAGCTGTTTTTT
TRBJ2-6,few,NA,TRBV20-1,CSAPPAGFSGANVLTF,TGCAGTGCTCCCCCCGCGGGGTTCTCTGGGGCCAACGTCCTGACTTTC
TRBJ1-4,NA,TRBD1,TRBV28,CASSTTGDNEKLFF,TGTGCCAGCAGCACGACAGGGGATAATGAAAAACTGTTTTTT
TRBJ1-1,few,NA,TRBV20-1,CSARDTLGGTTEAFF,TGCAGTGCTAGAGATACATTAGGCGGAACCACTGAAGCTTTCTTT
TRBJ2-1,NA,TRBD2,TRBV10-1,CASSPSGRSNEQFF,TGCGCCAGCAGTCCTAGCGGGAGGTCGAATGAGCAGTTCTTC
TRBJ2-3,few,TRBD1,TRBV5-4,CASSVRTGEKDTQYF,TGTGCCAGCAGCGTAAGGACAGGGGAAAAGGATACGCAGTATTTT
TRBJ1-1,NA,NA,TRBV2,CASSEFQDTEAFF,TGTGCCAGCAGTGAATTTCAGGACACTGAAGCTTTCTTT
TRBJ2-1,few,TRBD2,TRBV20-1,CSATPGTSGDNEQFF,TGCAGTGCTACCCCAGGGACTAGCGGAGACAATGAGCAGTTCTTC
TRBJ1-5,NA,TRBD1,TRBV19,CASSIKSGGFNQPQHF,TGTGCCAGTAGTATAAAGTCAGGGGGCTTCAATCAGCCCCAGCATTTT
TRBJ2-7,NA,NA,TRBV29-1,CSVVGGGGEQYF,TGCAGCGTTGTGGGCGGTGGGGGCGAGCAGTACTTC
TRBJ2-3,NA,NA,TRBV6-4,CASSQSAGWGDTQYF,TGTGCCAGCAGCCAGTCGGCGGGTTGGGGAGATACGCAGTATTTT
TRBJ1-5,NA,TRBD1,TRBV7-6,CASSYTGESNQPQHF,TGTGCCAGCAGCTACACAGGGGAAAGCAATCAGCCCCAGCATTTT
TRBJ1-2,few,TRBD1,TRBV2,CASSDQGANGYTF,TGTGCCAGCAGTGACCAGGGGGCGAATGGCTACACCTTC
TRBJ2-7,NA,TRBD2,TRBV7-8,CASSLTSGQYF,TGTGCCAGCAGCTTAACTAGCGGGCAGTACTTC
TRBJ1-2,few,NA,TRBV10-3,CAISMDSNYGYTF,TGTGCCATCAGTATGGACAGTAACTATGGCTACACCTTC
TRBJ2-1,few,TRBD2,TRBV7-2,CASSRLVTSGHNEQFF,TGTGCCAGCAGCCGATTAGTCACTAGCGGCCATAATGAGCAGTTCTTC